These T cell receptor beta chains were read from a single sample in a study of shared clonotypes between healthy human individuals. Generated by immunoSEQ multiplex PCR, the TCRdb table keeps only in-frame clones and is missing some. The repertoire holds about 2.1 million clones, with about 93% as singletons. Sequencing was performed on naive CD8+ T cells from PBMCs. Every receptor here comes from a man aged 18 to 30 in good health. Some clones in this sample may be carry-over from other donors' samples. The CDR3 runs from the conserved cysteine through the conserved F or W. D genes are given only for firm matches. The size field is filled for only some rows; it gives once, few, many or a size class.

CDR3nt: TGTGCCAGCAGCGAATGGGGCAACTATGGCTACACCTTC; CDR3aa: CASSEWGNYGYTF; j_gene: TRBJ1-2; d_gene: -; v_gene: TRBV25-1; abundance: -
CDR3nt: TGTGCCACCAGCGGTCAAGTTCCTAGCGGAACCTACGAGCAGTACTTC; CDR3aa: CATSGQVPSGTYEQYF; j_gene: TRBJ2-7; d_gene: TRBD2; v_gene: TRBV15; abundance: -
CDR3nt: TGTGCCAGCAGTTGGGTTTATGCCACTGAAGCTTTCTTT; CDR3aa: CASSWVYATEAFF; j_gene: TRBJ1-1; d_gene: -; v_gene: TRBV27; abundance: -
CDR3nt: TGTGCCAGCAGCGTAGCTACAGCCGTAACTGAAGCTTTCTTT; CDR3aa: CASSVATAVTEAFF; j_gene: TRBJ1-1; d_gene: -; v_gene: TRBV9; abundance: few
CDR3nt: TGTGCCACCAGCAGAGATCGGGACAGGGCGTATGGCTACACCTTC; CDR3aa: CATSRDRDRAYGYTF; j_gene: TRBJ1-2; d_gene: TRBD1; v_gene: TRBV15; abundance: -
CDR3nt: TGTGCCAGCAGCCAAGTACCCGCACTAGCGGGAGGGCGCTCCTACAATGAGCAGTTCTTC; CDR3aa: CASSQVPALAGGRSYNEQFF; j_gene: TRBJ2-1; d_gene: TRBD2; v_gene: TRBV4-2; abundance: -
CDR3nt: TGTGCCAGCAGCTTAGTATCCGTGGCCAGTGATTCGGGCTACAATGAGCAGTTCTTC; CDR3aa: CASSLVSVASDSGYNEQFF; j_gene: TRBJ2-1; d_gene: -; v_gene: TRBV11-2; abundance: -
CDR3nt: TGCGCCAGCAGCCAGAGCGGGAGAGCCAAAGGAGATACGCAGTATTTT; CDR3aa: CASSQSGRAKGDTQYF; j_gene: TRBJ2-3; d_gene: TRBD2; v_gene: TRBV4-1; abundance: -
CDR3nt: TGTGCCAGCAGCTTAGGCCCGGGACTAGGGTTCGGTGAGCAGTTCTTC; CDR3aa: CASSLGPGLGFGEQFF; j_gene: TRBJ2-1; d_gene: TRBD2; v_gene: TRBV7-9; abundance: -
CDR3nt: TGTGCCAGCAGCCAAGACAGAACTACTTACGAGCAGTACTTC; CDR3aa: CASSQDRTTYEQYF; j_gene: TRBJ2-7; d_gene: -; v_gene: TRBV4-2; abundance: once
CDR3nt: TGTGCCAGCAGCTTAGAGGGGGCGGGTCAGCCCCAGCATTTT; CDR3aa: CASSLEGAGQPQHF; j_gene: TRBJ1-5; d_gene: TRBD1; v_gene: TRBV7-9; abundance: -
CDR3nt: TGTGCCAGCAGTGGCCCCACAGGGGACGGTTCGGAGACCCAGTACTTC; CDR3aa: CASSGPTGDGSETQYF; j_gene: TRBJ2-5; d_gene: TRBD1; v_gene: TRBV2; abundance: -
CDR3nt: TGTGCCAGCACGTCGATAGGGAGCGGCGAGACCCAGTACTTC; CDR3aa: CASTSIGSGETQYF; j_gene: TRBJ2-5; d_gene: -; v_gene: TRBV27; abundance: -
CDR3nt: TGTGCCTGGAGGACCGGATCACTAGATACGCAGTATTTT; CDR3aa: CAWRTGSLDTQYF; j_gene: TRBJ2-3; d_gene: -; v_gene: TRBV30; abundance: -
CDR3nt: TGTGCCAGCAGTTCCCTACAGGAGAGCTCCTACAATGAGCAGTTCTTC; CDR3aa: CASSSLQESSYNEQFF; j_gene: TRBJ2-1; d_gene: -; v_gene: TRBV28; abundance: -
CDR3nt: TGTGCCAGCAGCCGCTCCGGGACAGGGCAGGGAGAGACCCAGTACTTC; CDR3aa: CASSRSGTGQGETQYF; j_gene: TRBJ2-5; d_gene: TRBD1; v_gene: TRBV11-2; abundance: -
CDR3nt: TGTGCCAGCAGTTTATCTGTTAGGGGAGCAGATACGCAGTATTTT; CDR3aa: CASSLSVRGADTQYF; j_gene: TRBJ2-3; d_gene: -; v_gene: TRBV27; abundance: -
CDR3nt: TGTGCCAGCAGTTTGTTCTCCAACAATGAGCAGTTCTTC; CDR3aa: CASSLFSNNEQFF; j_gene: TRBJ2-1; d_gene: -; v_gene: TRBV27; abundance: -
CDR3nt: TGTGCCAGCAGCTTGGGTGGCCACGAGCAGTACTTC; CDR3aa: CASSLGGHEQYF; j_gene: TRBJ2-7; d_gene: -; v_gene: TRBV5-5; abundance: -
CDR3nt: TGTGCCAGCACCCAATCAGGGACTAGCGGGAATGAGCAGTTCTTC; CDR3aa: CASTQSGTSGNEQFF; j_gene: TRBJ2-1; d_gene: TRBD2; v_gene: TRBV6-5; abundance: -
CDR3nt: TGTGCCAGCAGGCCTAGCGCCATCCAGATCTGGGAGCTGTTTTTT; CDR3aa: CASRPSAIQIWELFF; j_gene: TRBJ2-2; d_gene: -; v_gene: TRBV6-5; abundance: -
CDR3nt: TGTGCCAGTAGTATTAGTCCCGACTCCTACGAGCAGTACTTC; CDR3aa: CASSISPDSYEQYF; j_gene: TRBJ2-7; d_gene: -; v_gene: TRBV19; abundance: -
CDR3nt: TGTGCCAGCAGCCCCTTCCGGGCAGGCGAGCAGTTCTTC; CDR3aa: CASSPFRAGEQFF; j_gene: TRBJ2-1; d_gene: -; v_gene: TRBV7-9; abundance: -
CDR3nt: TGTGCCAGCAGCCGACGGGGTACTGGAAACACCATATATTTT; CDR3aa: CASSRRGTGNTIYF; j_gene: TRBJ1-3; d_gene: -; v_gene: TRBV27; abundance: -
CDR3nt: TGTGCCAGCAGAAAGGGACTAGCGGGAGACTACGAGCAGTACTTC; CDR3aa: CASRKGLAGDYEQYF; j_gene: TRBJ2-7; d_gene: TRBD2; v_gene: TRBV7-8; abundance: -
CDR3nt: TGTGCCAGTAGTACCCGGACTGTCGTGAGTGGTGAAAAACTGTTTTTT; CDR3aa: CASSTRTVVSGEKLFF; j_gene: TRBJ1-4; d_gene: -; v_gene: TRBV19; abundance: -
CDR3nt: TGTGCCAGCAGTCCCTCTCTTAGGAACACTGAAGCTTTCTTT; CDR3aa: CASSPSLRNTEAFF; j_gene: TRBJ1-1; d_gene: -; v_gene: TRBV7-8; abundance: -
CDR3nt: TGTGCTAGTGGTTTGGACGGGTACGAGCAGTACTTC; CDR3aa: CASGLDGYEQYF; j_gene: TRBJ2-7; d_gene: -; v_gene: TRBV12-5; abundance: few
CDR3nt: TGTGCCAGCAGCTTGCGGTCCGGGGGCACAGATACGCAGTATTTT; CDR3aa: CASSLRSGGTDTQYF; j_gene: TRBJ2-3; d_gene: -; v_gene: TRBV7-9; abundance: -
CDR3nt: TGTGCCAGCACCCCTGCCGGGGGCAGGAACACTGAAGCTTTCTTT; CDR3aa: CASTPAGGRNTEAFF; j_gene: TRBJ1-1; d_gene: -; v_gene: TRBV5-6; abundance: -
CDR3nt: TGTGCCAGCAGTCTGAATCAGGGCTACGAGCAGTACTTC; CDR3aa: CASSLNQGYEQYF; j_gene: TRBJ2-7; d_gene: -; v_gene: TRBV28; abundance: -
CDR3nt: TGCGCCAGCCTAGCCGCGTACCAAGAGACCCAGTACTTC; CDR3aa: CASLAAYQETQYF; j_gene: TRBJ2-5; d_gene: -; v_gene: TRBV10-2; abundance: once
CDR3nt: TGTGCCAGCAGCTTTGGCAGGGTGTGGGGGAACACCATATATTTT; CDR3aa: CASSFGRVWGNTIYF; j_gene: TRBJ1-3; d_gene: -; v_gene: TRBV5-6; abundance: -
CDR3nt: TGCGCCAGCAGCTTGTCAGGGTTGCAAGAGACCCAGTACTTC; CDR3aa: CASSLSGLQETQYF; j_gene: TRBJ2-5; d_gene: -; v_gene: TRBV5-1; abundance: -
CDR3nt: TGTGCCATTACGACTAGCGGCCAAGAGACCCAGTACTTC; CDR3aa: CAITTSGQETQYF; j_gene: TRBJ2-5; d_gene: TRBD2; v_gene: TRBV6-4; abundance: -
CDR3nt: TGTGCCAGCACGGTGGAGCGGGAGGTACCCAATGAGCAGTTCTTC; CDR3aa: CASTVEREVPNEQFF; j_gene: TRBJ2-1; d_gene: TRBD2; v_gene: TRBV6-5; abundance: -
CDR3nt: TGTGCCAGCAGTGGACTTAGTGACTTCCCCTACGAGCAGTACTTC; CDR3aa: CASSGLSDFPYEQYF; j_gene: TRBJ2-7; d_gene: -; v_gene: TRBV6-1; abundance: -
CDR3nt: TGCGCCAGCAGCATGACGGCTCTAGCGGGATATGCCACCGGGGAGCTGTTTTTT; CDR3aa: CASSMTALAGYATGELFF; j_gene: TRBJ2-2; d_gene: TRBD2; v_gene: TRBV4-3; abundance: -
CDR3nt: TGTGCCAGCAGCGTCACAGGGTCCAAAGGTCAGGGCTACACCTTC; CDR3aa: CASSVTGSKGQGYTF; j_gene: TRBJ1-2; d_gene: -; v_gene: TRBV9; abundance: -
CDR3nt: TGTGCCAGCAGTTCCTTGGGGGCAGGTCCCCTGAGCTCCTACGAGCAGTACTTC; CDR3aa: CASSSLGAGPLSSYEQYF; j_gene: TRBJ2-7; d_gene: -; v_gene: TRBV27; abundance: -
CDR3nt: TGTGCCAGCAGTTCGGGAGGAATGAACACTGAAGCTTTCTTT; CDR3aa: CASSSGGMNTEAFF; j_gene: TRBJ1-1; d_gene: -; v_gene: TRBV28; abundance: -
CDR3nt: TGTGCCAGCAGCTTTAGAGGGATGAATGAGCAGTTCTTC; CDR3aa: CASSFRGMNEQFF; j_gene: TRBJ2-1; d_gene: -; v_gene: TRBV7-6; abundance: -
CDR3nt: TGCAGCGTTGAAGTAGTAGGGCAGGGGAACTACGAGCAGTACTTC; CDR3aa: CSVEVVGQGNYEQYF; j_gene: TRBJ2-7; d_gene: -; v_gene: TRBV29-1; abundance: -
CDR3nt: TGTGCCAGCAGCGTGGGACCCGGGACCGAAGCTTTCTTT; CDR3aa: CASSVGPGTEAFF; j_gene: TRBJ1-1; d_gene: -; v_gene: TRBV9; abundance: -
CDR3nt: TGCGCCAGCAGCCAGGCAGGGCTCACTGAAGCTTTCTTT; CDR3aa: CASSQAGLTEAFF; j_gene: TRBJ1-1; d_gene: -; v_gene: TRBV4-1; abundance: -
CDR3nt: TGTGCCAGCAGCTTCGAGACTAGCGGGATCAATGAGCAGTTCTTC; CDR3aa: CASSFETSGINEQFF; j_gene: TRBJ2-1; d_gene: TRBD2; v_gene: TRBV5-6; abundance: -
CDR3nt: TGTGCCAGCAGGGCACAGGGTCCCTCTGGAAACACCATATATTTT; CDR3aa: CASRAQGPSGNTIYF; j_gene: TRBJ1-3; d_gene: -; v_gene: TRBV6-6; abundance: -